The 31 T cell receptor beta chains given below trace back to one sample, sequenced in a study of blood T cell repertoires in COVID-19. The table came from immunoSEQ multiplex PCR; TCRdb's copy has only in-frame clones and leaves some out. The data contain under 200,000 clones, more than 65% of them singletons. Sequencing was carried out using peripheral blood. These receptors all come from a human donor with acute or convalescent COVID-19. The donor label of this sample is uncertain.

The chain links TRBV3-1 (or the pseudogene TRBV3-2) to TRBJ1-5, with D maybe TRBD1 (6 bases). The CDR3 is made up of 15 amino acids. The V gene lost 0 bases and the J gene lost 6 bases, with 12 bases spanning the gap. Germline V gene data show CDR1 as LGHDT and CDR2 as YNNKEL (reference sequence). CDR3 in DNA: TGTGCCAGCAGCCAAGATTCGGGGGGCGGTCAGCCCCAGCATTTT. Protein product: CASSQDSGGGQPQHF.

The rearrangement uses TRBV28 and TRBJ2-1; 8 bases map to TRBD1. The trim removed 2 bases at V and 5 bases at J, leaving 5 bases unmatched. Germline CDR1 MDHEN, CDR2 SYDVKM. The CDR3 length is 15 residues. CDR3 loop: CASSLLDRGNNEQFF. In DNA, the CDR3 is TGTGCCAGCAGTTTACTAGACAGGGGTAACAATGAGCAGTTCTTC.

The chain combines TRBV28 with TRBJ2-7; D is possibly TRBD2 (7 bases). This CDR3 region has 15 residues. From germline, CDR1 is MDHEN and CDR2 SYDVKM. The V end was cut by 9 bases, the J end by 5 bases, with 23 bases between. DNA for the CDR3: TGTGCCAGTTTGGAGGGGGGGCCATTATCGGACGAGCAGTACTTC. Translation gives CASLEGGPLSDEQYF.

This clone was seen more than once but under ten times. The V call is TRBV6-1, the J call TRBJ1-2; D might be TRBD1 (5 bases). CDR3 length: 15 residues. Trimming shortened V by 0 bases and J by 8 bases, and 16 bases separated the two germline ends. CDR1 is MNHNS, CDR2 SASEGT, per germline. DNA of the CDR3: TGTGCCAGCAGTGAAGCGCTAGGGGCCGGGCGGGGCTACACCTTC. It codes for CASSEALGAGRGYTF.

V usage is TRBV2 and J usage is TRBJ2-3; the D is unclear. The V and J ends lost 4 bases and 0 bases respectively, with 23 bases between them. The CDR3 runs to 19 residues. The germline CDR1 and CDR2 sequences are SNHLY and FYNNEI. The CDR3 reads CASSALLGRAAVSTDTQYF. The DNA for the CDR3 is TGTGCCAGCAGTGCACTTCTTGGTCGTGCGGCGGTTAGCACAGATACGCAGTATTTT.

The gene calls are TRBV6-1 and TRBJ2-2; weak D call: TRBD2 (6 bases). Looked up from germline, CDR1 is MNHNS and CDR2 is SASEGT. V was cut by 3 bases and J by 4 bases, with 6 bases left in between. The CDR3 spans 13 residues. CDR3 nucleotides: TGTGCCAGCAGTGAGGAGGGCACCGGGGAGCTGTTTTTT. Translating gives CASSEEGTGELFF.

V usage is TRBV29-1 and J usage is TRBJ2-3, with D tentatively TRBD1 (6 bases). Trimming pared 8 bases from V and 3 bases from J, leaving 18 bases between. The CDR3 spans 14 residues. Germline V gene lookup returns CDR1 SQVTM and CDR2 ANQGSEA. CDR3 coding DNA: TGCAGCACGAGAGCAGGGGCCTTTACAGATACGCAGTATTTT. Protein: CSTRAGAFTDTQYF.

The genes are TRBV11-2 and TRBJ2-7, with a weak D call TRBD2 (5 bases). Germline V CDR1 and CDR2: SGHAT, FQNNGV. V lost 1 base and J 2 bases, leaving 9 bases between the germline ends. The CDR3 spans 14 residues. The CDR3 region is CASSLGTPPYEQYF. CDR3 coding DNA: TGTGCCAGCAGCTTAGGGACTCCTCCCTACGAGCAGTACTTC.

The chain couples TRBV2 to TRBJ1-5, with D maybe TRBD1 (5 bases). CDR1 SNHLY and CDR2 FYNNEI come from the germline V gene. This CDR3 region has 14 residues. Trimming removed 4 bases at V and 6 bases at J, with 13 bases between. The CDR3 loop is CASSAGRSGQPQHF. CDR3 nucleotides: TGTGCCAGCAGTGCAGGGCGGTCAGGTCAGCCCCAGCATTTT.

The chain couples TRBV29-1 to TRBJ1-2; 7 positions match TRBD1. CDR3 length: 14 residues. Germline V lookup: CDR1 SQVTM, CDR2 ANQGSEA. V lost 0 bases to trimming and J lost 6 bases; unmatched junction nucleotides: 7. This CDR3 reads CSVEDGLGQDGYTF. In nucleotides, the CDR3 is TGCAGCGTTGAAGATGGGCTTGGACAGGATGGCTACACCTTC. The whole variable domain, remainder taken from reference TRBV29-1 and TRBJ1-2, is SAVISQKPSRDICQRGTSLTIQCQVDSQVTMMFWYRQQPGQSLTLIATANQGSEATYESGFVIDKFPISRPNLTFSTLTVSNMSPEDSSIYLCSVEDGLGQDGYTFGSGTRLTVV.

The CDR3 loop reads CSVEDRGYYGYTF. The CDR3, as DNA: TGCAGCGTTGAGGACAGGGGATACTATGGCTACACCTTC. The chain recombines TRBV29-1 with TRBJ1-2, with 9 bases identical to TRBD1. The CDR3 spans 13 residues. The germline V gene encodes CDR1 SQVTM and CDR2 ANQGSEA. V gave up 3 bases and J gave up 3 bases; unmatched junction bases: 2.

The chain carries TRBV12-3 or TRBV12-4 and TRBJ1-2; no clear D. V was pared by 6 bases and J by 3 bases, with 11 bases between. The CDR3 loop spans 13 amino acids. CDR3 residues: CASSPVLDYGYTF. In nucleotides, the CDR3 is TGTGCCAGCAGCCCCGTACTGGACTATGGCTACACCTTC.

CDR3 DNA sequence: TGTGCCAGTACCCTAGCGGGGATGGACAATGAGCAGTTCTTC. Amino acids: CASTLAGMDNEQFF. The V and J genes are TRBV19 and TRBJ2-1, with TRBD2 matching 9 bases. The germline gives CDR1 LNHDA, CDR2 SQIVND (reference sequence). The CDR3 length is 14 residues. V was pared by 7 bases and J by 5 bases, with 6 bases of the junction left unmatched. Based on the CDR3 plus reference TRBV19 and TRBJ2-1, the full variable domain is DGGITQSPKYLFRKEGQNVTLSCEQNLNHDAMYWYRQDPGQGLRLIYYSQIVNDFQKGDIAEGYSVSREKKESFPLTVTSAQKNPTAFYLCASTLAGMDNEQFFGPGTRLTVL.

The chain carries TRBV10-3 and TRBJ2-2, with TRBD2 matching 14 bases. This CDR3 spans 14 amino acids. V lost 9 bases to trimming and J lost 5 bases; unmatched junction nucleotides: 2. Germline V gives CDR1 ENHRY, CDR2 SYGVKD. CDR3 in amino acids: CAMGLAGVTGELFF. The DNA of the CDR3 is TGTGCCATGGGACTAGCGGGAGTGACCGGGGAGCTGTTTTTT.

The CDR3 is CASSGQGGHEQYF. In nucleotides, the CDR3 is TGTGCCAGCAGCGGACAGGGGGGCCACGAGCAGTACTTC. This rearrangement joins TRBV21-1 to TRBJ2-7; the table's D call TRBD1 went unverified against the DNA. TRBV21-1 is a pseudogene segment. The CDR3 totals 13 residues.

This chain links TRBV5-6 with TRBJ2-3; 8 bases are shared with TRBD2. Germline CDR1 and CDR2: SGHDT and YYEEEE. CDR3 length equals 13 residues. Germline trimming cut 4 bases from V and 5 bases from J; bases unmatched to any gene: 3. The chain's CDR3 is CASSNSGRDTQYF. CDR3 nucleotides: TGTGCCAGCAGCAACAGCGGGAGAGATACGCAGTATTTT.

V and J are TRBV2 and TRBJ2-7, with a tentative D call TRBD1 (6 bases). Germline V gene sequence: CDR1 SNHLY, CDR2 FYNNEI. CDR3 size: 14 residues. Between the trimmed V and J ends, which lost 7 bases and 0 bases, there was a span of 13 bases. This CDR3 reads CASTRGKPSYEQYF. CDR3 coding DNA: TGTGCCAGCACCAGGGGAAAACCCTCCTACGAGCAGTACTTC.

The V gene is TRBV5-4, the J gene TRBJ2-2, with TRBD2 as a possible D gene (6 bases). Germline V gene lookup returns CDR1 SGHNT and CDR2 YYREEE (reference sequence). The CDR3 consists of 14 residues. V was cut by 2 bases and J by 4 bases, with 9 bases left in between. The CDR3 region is CASSFSGGTGELFF. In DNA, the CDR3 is TGTGCCAGCAGCTTCTCCGGGGGCACCGGGGAGCTGTTTTTT.

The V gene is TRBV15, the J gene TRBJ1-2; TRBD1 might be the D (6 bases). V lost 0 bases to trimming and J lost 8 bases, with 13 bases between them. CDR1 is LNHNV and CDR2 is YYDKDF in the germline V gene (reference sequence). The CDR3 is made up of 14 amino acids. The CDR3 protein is CATSRDGQGYGYTF. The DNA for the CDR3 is TGTGCCACCAGCAGAGATGGGCAGGGGTACGGCTACACCTTC.

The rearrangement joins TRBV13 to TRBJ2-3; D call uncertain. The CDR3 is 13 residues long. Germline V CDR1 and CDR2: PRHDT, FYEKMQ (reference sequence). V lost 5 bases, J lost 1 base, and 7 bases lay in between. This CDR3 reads CASSPPGTDTQYF. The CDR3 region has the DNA TGTGCCAGCAGCCCACCAGGCACAGATACGCAGTATTTT.

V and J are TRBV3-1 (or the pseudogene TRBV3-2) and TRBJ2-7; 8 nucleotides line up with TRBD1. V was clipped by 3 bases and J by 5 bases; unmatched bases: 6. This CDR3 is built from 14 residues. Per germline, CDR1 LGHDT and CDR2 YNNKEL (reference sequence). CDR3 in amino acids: CASSHRQGAHEQYF. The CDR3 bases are TGTGCCAGCAGCCACCGGCAGGGGGCACACGAGCAGTACTTC.

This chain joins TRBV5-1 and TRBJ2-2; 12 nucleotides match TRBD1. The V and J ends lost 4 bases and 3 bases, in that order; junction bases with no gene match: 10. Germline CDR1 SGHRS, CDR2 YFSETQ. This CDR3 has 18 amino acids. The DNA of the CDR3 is TGCGCCAGCAGCCGTCCCGGGACAGGGGGCATGGACACCGGGGAGCTGTTTTTT. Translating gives CASSRPGTGGMDTGELFF.

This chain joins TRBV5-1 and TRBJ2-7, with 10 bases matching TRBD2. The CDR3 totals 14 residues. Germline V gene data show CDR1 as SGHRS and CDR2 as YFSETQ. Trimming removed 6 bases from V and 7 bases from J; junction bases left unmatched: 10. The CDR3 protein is CASTLAGGPTEQYF. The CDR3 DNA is TGCGCCAGCACCTTAGCGGGAGGCCCTACGGAGCAGTACTTC.

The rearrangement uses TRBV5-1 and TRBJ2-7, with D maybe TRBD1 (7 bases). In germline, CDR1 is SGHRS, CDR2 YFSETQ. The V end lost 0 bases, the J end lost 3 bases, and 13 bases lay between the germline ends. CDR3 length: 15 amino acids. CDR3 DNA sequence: TGCGCCAGCAGCTTGGCGGGGGACAGTCGCTACGAGCAGTACTTC. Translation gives CASSLAGDSRYEQYF.

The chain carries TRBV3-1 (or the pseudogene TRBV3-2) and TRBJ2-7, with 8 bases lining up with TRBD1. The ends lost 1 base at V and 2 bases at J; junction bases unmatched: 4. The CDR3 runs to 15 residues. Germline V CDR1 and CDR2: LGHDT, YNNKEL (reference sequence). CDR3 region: CASSQGTGSTYEQYF. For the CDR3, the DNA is TGTGCCAGCAGCCAAGGGACAGGGAGCACCTACGAGCAGTACTTC.

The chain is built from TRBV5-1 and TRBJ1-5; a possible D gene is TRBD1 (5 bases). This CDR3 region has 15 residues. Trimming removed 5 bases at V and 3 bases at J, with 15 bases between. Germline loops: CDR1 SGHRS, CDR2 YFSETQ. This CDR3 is CASRVGAGNNQPQHF. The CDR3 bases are TGCGCCAGCAGAGTTGGGGCAGGGAACAATCAGCCCCAGCATTTT.

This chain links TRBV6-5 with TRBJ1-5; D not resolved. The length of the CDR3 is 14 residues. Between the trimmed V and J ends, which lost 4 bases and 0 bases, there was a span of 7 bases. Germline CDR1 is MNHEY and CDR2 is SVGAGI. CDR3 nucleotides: TGTGCCAGCAGTTCCTCACTTAGCAATCAGCCCCAGCATTTT. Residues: CASSSSLSNQPQHF.

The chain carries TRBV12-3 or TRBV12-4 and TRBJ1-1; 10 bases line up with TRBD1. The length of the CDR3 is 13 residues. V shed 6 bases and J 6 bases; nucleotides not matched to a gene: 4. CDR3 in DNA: TGTGCCAGCAGGACAGGGGGCTGGGCTGAAGCTTTCTTT. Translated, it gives CASRTGGWAEAFF.

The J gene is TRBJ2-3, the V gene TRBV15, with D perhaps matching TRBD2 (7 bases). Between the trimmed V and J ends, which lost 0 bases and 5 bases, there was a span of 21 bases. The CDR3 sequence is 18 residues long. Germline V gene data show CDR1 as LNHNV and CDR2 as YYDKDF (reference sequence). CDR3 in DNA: TGTGCCACCAGCAGAGATCTGGGGGGGCGTTGGCCTCGAGATACGCAGTATTTT. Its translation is CATSRDLGGRWPRDTQYF.

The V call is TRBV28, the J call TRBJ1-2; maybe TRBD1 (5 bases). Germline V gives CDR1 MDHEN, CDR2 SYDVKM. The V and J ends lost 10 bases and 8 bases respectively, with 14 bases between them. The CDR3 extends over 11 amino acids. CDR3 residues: CATQFNRGYTF. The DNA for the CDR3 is TGTGCCACCCAGTTTAACAGGGGCTACACCTTC.

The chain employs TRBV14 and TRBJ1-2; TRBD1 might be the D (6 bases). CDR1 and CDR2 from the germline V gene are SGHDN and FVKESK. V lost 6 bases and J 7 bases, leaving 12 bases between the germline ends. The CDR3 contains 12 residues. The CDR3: CASSRTVTGYTF. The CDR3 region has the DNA TGTGCCAGCAGTCGGACAGTGACTGGCTACACCTTC. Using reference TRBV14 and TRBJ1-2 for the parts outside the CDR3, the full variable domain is EAGVTQFPSHSVIEKGQTVTLRCDPISGHDNLYWYRRVMGKEIKFLLHFVKESKQDESGMPNNRFLAERTGGTYSTLKVQPAELEDSGVYFCASSRTVTGYTFGSGTRLTVV.